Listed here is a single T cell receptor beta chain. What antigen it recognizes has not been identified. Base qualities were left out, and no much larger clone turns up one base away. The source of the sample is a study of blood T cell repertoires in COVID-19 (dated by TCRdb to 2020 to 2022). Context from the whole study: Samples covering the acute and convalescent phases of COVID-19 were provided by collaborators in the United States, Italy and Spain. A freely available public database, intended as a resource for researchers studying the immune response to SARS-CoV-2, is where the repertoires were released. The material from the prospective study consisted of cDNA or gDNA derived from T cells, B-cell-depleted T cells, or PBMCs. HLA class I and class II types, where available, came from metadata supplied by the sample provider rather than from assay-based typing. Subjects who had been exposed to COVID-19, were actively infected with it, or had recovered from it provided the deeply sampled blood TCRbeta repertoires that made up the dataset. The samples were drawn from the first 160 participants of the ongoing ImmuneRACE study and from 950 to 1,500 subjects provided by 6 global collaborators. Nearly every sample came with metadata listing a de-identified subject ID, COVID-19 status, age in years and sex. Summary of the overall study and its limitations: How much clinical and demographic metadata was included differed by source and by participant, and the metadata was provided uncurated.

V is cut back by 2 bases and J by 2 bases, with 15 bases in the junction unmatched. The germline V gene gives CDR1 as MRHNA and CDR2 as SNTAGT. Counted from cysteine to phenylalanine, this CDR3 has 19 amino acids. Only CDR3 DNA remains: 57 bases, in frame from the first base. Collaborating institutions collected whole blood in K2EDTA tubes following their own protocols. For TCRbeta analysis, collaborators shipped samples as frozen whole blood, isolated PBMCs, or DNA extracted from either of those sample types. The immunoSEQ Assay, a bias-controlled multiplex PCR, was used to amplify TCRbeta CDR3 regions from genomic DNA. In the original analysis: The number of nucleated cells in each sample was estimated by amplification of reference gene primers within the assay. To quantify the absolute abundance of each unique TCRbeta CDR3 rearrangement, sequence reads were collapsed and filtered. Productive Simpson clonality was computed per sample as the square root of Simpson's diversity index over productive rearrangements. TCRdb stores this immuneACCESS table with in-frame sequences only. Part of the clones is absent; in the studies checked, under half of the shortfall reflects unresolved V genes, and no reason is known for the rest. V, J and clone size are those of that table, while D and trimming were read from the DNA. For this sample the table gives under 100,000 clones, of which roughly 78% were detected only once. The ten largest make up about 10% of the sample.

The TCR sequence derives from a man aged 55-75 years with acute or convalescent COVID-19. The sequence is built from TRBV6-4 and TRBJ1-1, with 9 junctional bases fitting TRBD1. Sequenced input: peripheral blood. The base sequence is TGTGCCAGCAGTGACCCTCTTAGGACAGGGGCCATCAGAAACACTGAAGCTTTCTTT. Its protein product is CASSDPLRTGAIRNTEAFF.